Given below is one T cell receptor (beta chain) in context. Antigen specificity is unknown. A much larger clone lies one base from this, so it may be a read error. More than 9.5 ml fresh peripheral blood yielded the PBMCs. It was RNA transcripts that yielded the amplified TCR beta CDR3 regions. TCR CDR3 underwent first-round RT-PCR with the HTBI primer set. TCRdb called the multiplex PCR reads again in MiXCR, with one record for every CDR3 protein. The sample yields about 460,000 distinct CDR3 sequences, approximately 23% seen once. This entry belongs to a study of T cells in Graves' hyperthyroidism and ophthalmopathy. Across the whole study: Peripheral blood was acquired at first diagnosis, ahead of any therapy whatsoever. Whole-study results and caveats: Researchers report that a 13 V-J model separated ophthalmopathy from stable hyperthyroidism.

The sequencing sample was made of blood. This receptor was identified in a woman between 70 and 85 years old with Graves' ophthalmopathy.

The CDR3 sequence: CSASDATSGGPEQYF. The CDR3 bases are TGCAGTGCTAGCGATGCGACTAGCGGGGGTCCCGAGCAGTACTTC. The J gene is TRBJ2-7, the V gene TRBV20-1; 12 bases are a match to TRBD2. CDR1 is DFQATT, CDR2 SNEGSKA, per germline (reference sequence). The V gene end was trimmed by 3 bases and the J gene end by 6 bases; junction bases not matched to a gene: 9. This CDR3 has 15 residues.